These T cell receptor beta chains were read from a single sample in a study of identical twins. TCRdb called the 5' RACE reads again in MiXCR, with one record for every CDR3 protein. The data hold roughly 480,000 distinct CDR3 sequences, with 20% to 25% observed a single time. The sample was also linked to a second study, of T cells expressing NK-cell markers.

The sequenced sample was CD4+ T cells sorted from blood. These receptors were collected from a woman younger than 35 in good health. CDR3s include the opening cysteine and the closing phenylalanine or tryptophan. The D gene is left open where the match is weak. The size of a clone is reported for some rows only, either as once, few or many, or as a class for expanded clones.

J gene,CDR3 length,V gene,D gene,clone size,CDR3 protein,CDR3 DNA
TRBJ2-5,13,TRBV5-1,.,.,CASSFPQQETQYF,TGCGCCAGCAGCTTCCCCCAGCAAGAGACCCAGTACTTC
TRBJ2-1,13,TRBV11-2,TRBD1,.,CASSLGTGPEQFF,TGTGCCAGCAGCTTAGGGACAGGGCCTGAGCAGTTCTTC
TRBJ2-7,13,TRBV5-6,.,.,CASSLVHSYEQYF,TGTGCCAGCAGCTTGGTTCACTCCTACGAGCAGTACTTC
TRBJ1-1,16,TRBV7-8,TRBD1,few,CASSLGGTARPTEAFF,TGTGCCAGCAGCTTAGGGGGGACAGCGAGGCCCACTGAAGCTTTCTTT
TRBJ2-3,15,TRBV25-1,.,.,CASSEYSRGTDTQYF,TGTGCCAGCAGTGAATATAGCAGGGGCACAGATACGCAGTATTTT
TRBJ2-1,15,TRBV14,.,.,CASSPRTEVYNEQFF,TGTGCCAGCAGTCCGAGGACAGAAGTTTACAATGAGCAGTTCTTC
TRBJ2-7,14,TRBV29-1,.,.,CSVGNTDREGEQYF,TGCAGCGTTGGGAATACGGACAGGGAGGGCGAGCAGTACTTC
TRBJ2-2,14,TRBV15,.,.,CATSREVYTGELFF,TGTGCCACCAGCAGAGAAGTTTACACCGGGGAGCTGTTTTTT
TRBJ2-3,15,TRBV7-2,.,few,CASSPQGMGTDTQYF,TGTGCCAGCAGCCCCCAGGGAATGGGCACAGATACGCAGTATTTT
TRBJ2-1,14,TRBV20-1,.,few,CSASMGGPKNEQFF,TGCAGTGCTAGCATGGGGGGGCCGAAAAATGAGCAGTTCTTC
TRBJ2-7,14,TRBV7-2,TRBD2,few,CASRGQRGPYEQYF,TGTGCCAGCAGGGGGCAGCGGGGGCCCTACGAGCAGTACTTC
TRBJ2-5,18,TRBV6-2/TRBV6-3,TRBD1,few,CASSMGIQGRVGQETQYF,TGTGCCAGCAGTATGGGAATACAGGGGCGCGTCGGCCAAGAGACCCAGTACTTC
TRBJ2-7,16,TRBV7-9,TRBD1,few,CASSLVGQGPFGEQYF,TGTGCCAGCAGCTTGGTCGGACAGGGGCCGTTCGGCGAGCAGTACTTC
TRBJ2-4,16,TRBV2,.,.,CASTLLGTLTSNIQYF,TGTGCCAGCACCCTACTTGGGACTCTAACCTCGAACATTCAGTACTTC
TRBJ1-2,14,TRBV10-2,.,.,CASSERREADGYTF,TGCGCCAGCAGTGAGCGGAGGGAGGCGGATGGCTACACCTTC
TRBJ2-3,14,TRBV12-3/TRBV12-4,TRBD2,.,CASSTSGGANTQYF,TGTGCCAGCAGCACAAGCGGGGGGGCAAATACGCAGTATTTT
TRBJ2-2,14,TRBV7-2,.,.,CASSPTRDTGELFF,TGTGCCAGCAGCCCTACTAGGGACACCGGGGAGCTGTTTTTT
TRBJ2-2,16,TRBV5-1,TRBD2,.,CASSLGLAENTGELFF,TGCGCCAGCAGCTTGGGACTAGCGGAAAACACCGGGGAGCTGTTTTTT
TRBJ2-7,16,TRBV5-1,TRBD1,few,CASSFGLTGRTYEQYF,TGCGCCAGCAGCTTTGGGTTGACAGGGAGAACCTACGAGCAGTACTTC
TRBJ2-1,12,TRBV20-1,.,.,CSARGTYNEQFF,TGCAGTGCTAGGGGCACCTACAATGAGCAGTTCTTC
TRBJ1-4,14,TRBV29-1,.,.,CSVKGGLANEKLFF,TGCAGCGTGAAGGGGGGTCTCGCTAATGAAAAACTGTTTTTT
TRBJ2-7,15,TRBV7-2,.,.,CASSLIGDSAYEQYF,TGTGCCAGCAGCTTAATCGGGGACTCAGCCTACGAGCAGTACTTC
TRBJ2-2,14,TRBV12-3/TRBV12-4,.,few,CASSLGGDTGELFF,TGTGCCAGCAGTTTAGGTGGAGACACCGGGGAGCTGTTTTTT
TRBJ1-1,21,TRBV5-1,.,many,CASSLARSQQGRISKVTEAFF,TGCGCCAGCAGCTTGGCCCGGAGCCAACAGGGAAGGATCTCAAAGGTGACTGAAGCTTTCTTT
TRBJ1-2,17,TRBV12-3/TRBV12-4,TRBD1,.,CASKPGDRIFSNYGYTF,TGTGCCAGCAAACCGGGGGACAGGATTTTCTCTAACTATGGCTACACCTTC
TRBJ2-1,15,TRBV27,TRBD1,.,CASSLLGQGMPSQFF,TGTGCCAGCAGTTTATTAGGACAGGGTATGCCTTCGCAGTTCTTC
TRBJ2-3,13,TRBV29-1,TRBD2,.,CSVEFGGGDTQYF,TGCAGCGTTGAATTTGGCGGGGGGGATACGCAGTATTTT
TRBJ2-3,15,TRBV5-1,TRBD2,.,CASSLVAGGPDTQYF,TGCGCCAGCAGCTTGGTAGCGGGGGGGCCAGATACGCAGTATTTT
TRBJ1-5,13,TRBV20-1,.,.,CSAKDTSNQPQHF,TGCAGTGCTAAGGACACTAGCAATCAGCCCCAGCATTTT
TRBJ1-1,15,TRBV3-1,TRBD1,.,CASSPFGTGPQKAFF,TGTGCCAGCAGCCCATTCGGGACAGGGCCCCAAAAAGCTTTCTTT
TRBJ2-1,11,TRBV20-1,TRBD2,few,CSARTRNEQFF,TGCAGTGCAAGGACTAGAAATGAGCAGTTCTTC
TRBJ2-1,15,TRBV5-1,.,few,CASSLQRPSYNEQFF,TGCGCCAGCAGCTTGCAACGCCCCTCCTACAATGAGCAGTTCTTC
TRBJ1-1,13,TRBV11-3,.,.,CASSSGVRTEAFF,TGTGCCAGCAGCTCAGGGGTACGGACTGAAGCTTTCTTT
TRBJ1-1,18,TRBV6-2/TRBV6-3,TRBD1,.,CASSLPTIYGTGLLVAFF,TGTGCCAGCAGTCTTCCAACGATATACGGGACAGGGCTATTGGTAGCTTTCTTT
TRBJ2-7,16,TRBV5-4,.,.,CASSSGSGGHIYEQYF,TGTGCCAGCAGCTCCGGTTCGGGCGGGCATATCTACGAGCAGTACTTC
TRBJ2-1,16,TRBV7-8,.,few,CASSSTRPPGYNEQFF,TGTGCCAGCAGCTCAACTCGCCCCCCCGGGTACAATGAGCAGTTCTTC
TRBJ2-7,12,TRBV7-9,.,few,CASSAPGYEQYF,TGTGCCAGCAGCGCTCCTGGTTACGAGCAGTACTTC
TRBJ2-6,15,TRBV6-2/TRBV6-3,.,.,CASRPRVRGANVLTF,TGTGCCAGCAGACCCAGGGTACGTGGGGCCAACGTCCTGACTTTC
TRBJ2-7,13,TRBV7-2,.,few,CASRPGSAYEQYF,TGTGCCAGCAGACCCGGGTCCGCCTACGAGCAGTACTTC
TRBJ1-5,15,TRBV9,TRBD1,few,CASSGGQGRNQPQHF,TGTGCCAGCAGCGGGGGACAGGGCCGCAATCAGCCCCAGCATTTT
TRBJ2-1,16,TRBV20-1,TRBD2,.,CSARNPSGGIYNEQFF,TGCAGTGCTAGGAACCCTAGCGGGGGGATTTACAATGAGCAGTTCTTC
TRBJ1-1,15,TRBV5-6,TRBD1,few,CASSRVGRGTTEAFF,TGTGCCAGCAGCCGGGTGGGCAGGGGGACCACTGAAGCTTTCTTT
TRBJ2-4,16,TRBV10-3,TRBD2,many,CAISESAGVAKNIQYF,TGTGCCATCAGTGAGTCGGCGGGGGTAGCCAAAAACATTCAGTACTTC
TRBJ2-2,15,TRBV7-6,.,.,CASSYSGQNTGELFF,TGTGCCAGCAGCTATTCCGGACAGAACACCGGGGAGCTGTTTTTT
TRBJ2-2,13,TRBV20-1,.,.,CSVKGRWTGELFF,TGCAGTGTTAAGGGCCGTTGGACCGGGGAGCTGTTTTTT
TRBJ2-3,16,TRBV18,TRBD1,few,CASSLQGAASRDTQYF,TGTGCCAGCTCACTCCAGGGGGCCGCCAGCCGAGATACGCAGTATTTT